This passage covers 15 T cell receptor beta chains from one sample sequenced in a study of blood T cell repertoires in COVID-19. Clones were read by immunoSEQ multiplex PCR, and TCRdb kept only the in-frame ones, dropping some. This sample yields more than 45,000 clones, of which approximately 81% are seen a single time; under 6% belongs to the top ten. The sequencing sample was made of peripheral blood. These TCRs come from a woman between 55 and 75 years old with acute or convalescent COVID-19.

This clone appeared a few times. This rearrangement joins TRBV3-1 (or the pseudogene TRBV3-2) to TRBJ1-4; D may be TRBD1 (6 bases). Trimming shortened V by 3 bases and J by 8 bases, and 13 bases separated the two germline ends. CDR3 length: 14 residues. CDR1 is LGHDT and CDR2 is YNNKEL in the germline V gene (reference sequence). The CDR3 nucleotides are TGTGCCAGCAGCCAGCAAAGGACAGAAGAAAAACTGTTTTTT. Residues: CASSQQRTEEKLFF.

V and J are TRBV7-6 and TRBJ2-4, with D perhaps TRBD2 (5 bases). Germline CDR1 is SGHVS and CDR2 is FNYEAQ. V shed 1 base and J shed 4 bases, with 5 bases lying between them. This CDR3 is 13 amino acids long. In DNA, the CDR3 is TGTGCCAGCAGCTTAGGGAGGAAAAACATTCAGTACTTC. Translating gives CASSLGRKNIQYF.

This chain links TRBV4-1 with TRBJ1-2; 7 nucleotides align to TRBD1. CDR3 length equals 15 residues. Losses at the gene ends were 4 bases for V and 4 bases for J; bases not matched to a gene: 9. CDR1 and CDR2 from the germline V gene are MGHRA and YSYEKL. For the CDR3, the DNA is TGCGCCAGCAGCCCCCAGGGGGTAGGTGGCTATGGCTACACCTTC. Its protein product is CASSPQGVGGYGYTF.

This chain connects TRBV28 to TRBJ2-4, with TRBD1 as a possible D gene (5 bases). V shed 6 bases and J shed 6 bases, with 15 bases lying between them. The germline V gene has CDR1 MDHEN and CDR2 SYDVKM. The CDR3 is 14 amino acids. CDR3 loop: CASSYGRVGNIQYF. The CDR3 DNA reads as TGTGCCAGCAGCTACGGCAGGGTAGGAAACATTCAGTACTTC.

CDR3 sequence (DNA): TGTGCCAGCCAGGCGGTGACGGGGGCTAACTATGGCTACACCTTC. Its protein product is CASQAVTGANYGYTF. The chain joins TRBV5-4 to TRBJ1-2; D is perhaps TRBD1 (5 bases). V was pared by 7 bases and J by 0 bases, with 16 bases between. The CDR3 totals 15 residues. Germline assignment: CDR1 SGHNT and CDR2 YYREEE (reference sequence).

The chain is built from TRBV4-1 and TRBJ2-7, with 7 bases that match TRBD1. This CDR3 is built from 14 residues. The V gene end was trimmed by 5 bases and the J gene end by 1 base; junction bases not matched to a gene: 5. Germline V gene data show CDR1 as MGHRA and CDR2 as YSYEKL. CDR3 sequence: CASSFGTESYEQYF. CDR3 sequence (DNA): TGCGCCAGCAGCTTCGGGACAGAATCCTACGAGCAGTACTTC.

This sequence joins TRBV5-1 and TRBJ2-3; TRBD2 is a possible D gene (5 bases). V lost 3 bases to trimming and J lost 0 bases, with 11 bases between them. The CDR3 runs 15 residues. Germline V gene sequence: CDR1 SGHRS, CDR2 YFSETQ. CDR3 region: CASSWELGSTDTQYF. CDR3 coding DNA: TGCGCCAGCAGCTGGGAGTTGGGGAGCACAGATACGCAGTATTTT. Looking up the rest from reference TRBV5-1 and TRBJ2-3 gives the full variable domain: KAGVTQTPRYLIKTRGQQVTLSCSPISGHRSVSWYQQTPGQGLQFLFEYFSETQRNKGNFPGRFSGRQFSNSRSEMNVSTLELGDSALYLCASSWELGSTDTQYFGPGTRLTVL.

This clone was detected only once. V usage is TRBV9 and J usage is TRBJ2-1, with 9 positions matching TRBD2. J was trimmed by 8 bases and V by 3 bases; bases with no gene match: 6. The CDR3 is made up of 14 amino acids. CDR1 and CDR2 (germline): SGDLS, YYNGEE. CDR3 amino acids: CASSAGTSRDEQFF. The CDR3 coding sequence is TGTGCCAGCAGCGCTGGGACTAGCAGGGATGAGCAGTTCTTC.

The chain joins TRBV7-2 to TRBJ2-1, with TRBD2 matching over 7 bases. Germline lookup yields CDR1 SGHTA and CDR2 FQGNSA. The CDR3 totals 15 residues. The V gene end was trimmed by 1 base and the J gene end by 2 bases; junction bases not matched to a gene: 2. CDR3 DNA: TGTGCCAGCAGCTTAGGAGGGAGGGCCTACAATGAGCAGTTCTTC. Residues: CASSLGGRAYNEQFF.

V usage is TRBV27 and J usage is TRBJ1-2, with 11 positions matching TRBD1. CDR1 is MNHEY, CDR2 SMNVEV, per germline (reference sequence). CDR3 length: 13 amino acids. The V and J ends lost 6 bases and 11 bases, in that order; junction bases with no gene match: 8. Here the CDR3 reads CASSRGQGDRYTF. The CDR3 bases are TGTGCCAGCAGCAGGGGACAGGGGGATCGGTACACCTTC.

J is TRBJ2-1 and V is TRBV18, with 8 nucleotides matching TRBD1. There are 15 residues in the CDR3. From germline, CDR1 is KGHSH and CDR2 LQKENI. Trimming at V came to 4 bases and at J to 6 bases, leaving 8 bases not matched to a gene. Here the CDR3 DNA reads TGTGCCAGCTCACGACCGGGACAGGTCACCAATGAGCAGTTCTTC. This gives the protein CASSRPGQVTNEQFF.

As concerns this clone: Within the sample, other DNA sequences also encode this same CDR3. The chain couples TRBV9 to TRBJ1-3; D is unclear. The CDR3 is 14 amino acids. The germline V gene encodes CDR1 SGDLS and CDR2 YYNGEE. Trimming removed 2 bases from V and 0 bases from J, with 6 bases in between. The CDR3: CASSVDNSGNTIYF. CDR3 sequence (DNA): TGTGCCAGCAGCGTTGACAACTCTGGAAACACCATATATTTT.

This clone was seen only once. The rearrangement links TRBV7-6 to TRBJ1-2, with D possibly matching TRBD1 (5 bases). V lost 4 bases and J 8 bases, leaving 17 bases between the germline ends. The CDR3 runs 14 residues. Germline V CDR1 and CDR2: SGHVS, FNYEAQ. CDR3 sequence (DNA): TGTGCCAGCAGCTCATCCCATGACAGAGGAGGCTACACCTTC. Translated: CASSSSHDRGGYTF.

The rearrangement links TRBV9 to TRBJ2-5, with 7 bases fitting TRBD1. This CDR3 contains 16 residues. Per germline, CDR1 SGDLS and CDR2 YYNGEE. V gave up 0 bases and J gave up 1 base; unmatched junction bases: 6. This CDR3 reads CASSVVEGAPQETQYF. The CDR3 nucleotides read TGTGCCAGCAGCGTAGTTGAGGGGGCTCCCCAAGAGACCCAGTACTTC.

This chain connects TRBV14 to TRBJ2-3, with TRBD2 as a possible D gene (5 bases). The germline V gene has CDR1 SGHDN and CDR2 FVKESK. V was pared by 0 bases and J by 2 bases, with 12 bases between. This CDR3 has 16 residues. CDR3 residues: CASSQDIARYTDTQYF. DNA of the CDR3: TGTGCCAGCAGCCAAGACATAGCGAGATACACAGATACGCAGTATTTT.